Listed below are T cell receptor beta chains from one sample, sequenced in a study of human T cells and chemical hapten exposure. TCRdb passed the RACE reads through MiXCR, listing each CDR3 protein once. The sample lists roughly 80,000 distinct CDR3 sequences, 8.6% occurring once. Material: whole blood. The receptors originated from a female donor in good health. Some clones in this sample may be carry-over from other donors' samples. The CDR3 runs from the conserved cysteine through the conserved F or W. D genes are given only for firm matches. Not every row has a clone size; where given, it reads once, few, many or a size class.

length	V	size	J	D	CDR3	DNA
15	TRBV15	many	TRBJ1-1	NA	CATSGYTGRNTEAFF	TGTGCCACCAGCGGATATACGGGACGGAACACTGAAGCTTTCTTT
17	TRBV20-1	many	TRBJ1-6	NA	CSARDWVGFSGNSPLHF	TGCAGTGCTAGAGATTGGGTAGGCTTTTCCGGCAATTCACCCCTCCACTTT
16	TRBV10-3	few	TRBJ1-5	TRBD1	CAISGTGQGRGQPQHF	TGTGCCATCAGTGGAACCGGACAGGGAAGGGGTCAGCCCCAGCATTTT
12	TRBV29-1	once	TRBJ2-1	TRBD1	CSVDGTANDQFF	TGCAGCGTTGACGGGACAGCCAATGATCAGTTCTTC
15	TRBV9	many	TRBJ2-5	TRBD2	CASSGPLAGEVTQYF	TGTGCCAGCAGCGGACCCCTAGCGGGGGAGGTGACCCAGTACTTC
13	TRBV20-1	NA	TRBJ1-5	NA	CSANPSSNQPQHF	TGCAGTGCTAACCCAAGTAGCAATCAGCCCCAGCATTTT
16	TRBV20-1	medium-sized	TRBJ2-7	NA	CSARVAAGDFSYEQYF	TGCAGTGCTAGAGTGGCAGCGGGCGACTTCTCCTACGAGCAGTACTTC
12	TRBV29-1	many	TRBJ2-1	NA	CSVLPGGNEQFF	TGCAGCGTTTTGCCTGGGGGAAATGAGCAGTTCTTC
15	TRBV4-3	few	TRBJ2-1	TRBD2	CASSQASGGWNEQFF	TGCGCCAGCAGCCAAGCTAGCGGGGGGTGGAATGAGCAGTTCTTC
15	TRBV18	NA	TRBJ2-1	TRBD1	CASSLRQGSRHEQFF	TGTGCCAGCTCCCTACGACAGGGTAGCAGGCATGAGCAGTTCTTC
13	TRBV12-3/TRBV12-4	many	TRBJ1-1	TRBD1	CASGDRGGAEAFF	TGTGCCAGCGGTGACAGGGGAGGTGCTGAAGCTTTCTTT
15	TRBV7-2	few	TRBJ1-5	NA	CASSLTSGPNQPQHF	TGTGCCAGCAGCCTTACGTCAGGGCCCAATCAGCCCCAGCATTTT
12	TRBV28	NA	TRBJ2-5	NA	CASSLSRVAQYF	TGTGCCAGCAGTCTCTCTAGGGTGGCCCAGTACTTC
15	TRBV28	many	TRBJ2-7	TRBD1	CATTGQGLGAYEQYF	TGTGCCACCACGGGACAGGGGTTGGGGGCCTACGAGCAGTACTTC
14	TRBV27	few	TRBJ2-3	NA	CASSFSLRADTQYF	TGTGCCAGCAGTTTTTCCCTGCGAGCAGATACGCAGTATTTT
14	TRBV4-1	many	TRBJ2-7	NA	CASSHGQYSYEQYF	TGCGCCAGCAGCCATGGCCAGTACTCCTACGAGCAGTACTTC
15	TRBV6-1	many	TRBJ2-1	NA	CASKVTGASYNEQFF	TGTGCCAGCAAGGTTACGGGAGCTTCCTACAATGAGCAGTTCTTC
14	TRBV6-4	NA	TRBJ2-1	NA	CASSVGTANNEQFF	TGTGCCAGCAGTGTGGGAACTGCAAACAATGAGCAGTTCTTC
12	TRBV28	many	TRBJ2-7	NA	CASSSGGYEQYF	TGTGCCAGCAGTTCTGGGGGCTACGAGCAGTACTTC
14	TRBV7-9	few	TRBJ1-1	NA	CASSLKGCGTEAFF	TGTGCCAGCAGCTTAAAGGGTTGCGGCACTGAAGCTTTCTTT
11	TRBV6-2/TRBV6-3	many	TRBJ1-1	NA	CASSFGTEAFF	TGTGCCAGCAGTTTTGGGACTGAAGCTTTCTTT
19	TRBV21-1	few	TRBJ2-7	NA	CASSKVPGRPRESSYEQYF	TGTGCCAGCAGCAAAGTCCCCGGTAGGCCCAGGGAAAGCTCCTACGAGCAGTACTTC
17	TRBV29-1	many	TRBJ1-2	NA	CSVEDGESPPLIPGYTF	TGCAGCGTTGAAGATGGGGAGTCACCCCCGCTCATCCCTGGCTACACCTTC
13	TRBV20-1	few	TRBJ2-7	NA	CSASSGGEYEQYF	TGCAGTGCTAGTTCCGGGGGAGAATACGAGCAGTACTTC
16	TRBV6-4	many	TRBJ2-2	NA	CASSDSFRPNTGELFF	TGTGCCAGCAGTGACTCATTTCGACCGAACACCGGGGAGCTGTTTTTT
14	TRBV2	many	TRBJ1-5	TRBD1	CASSVPGGGQPQHF	TGTGCCAGCAGTGTGCCAGGGGGAGGTCAGCCCCAGCATTTT
12	TRBV12-3/TRBV12-4	NA	TRBJ1-1	NA	CASIHGGAGAFF	TGTGCCAGCATCCACGGGGGTGCAGGAGCTTTCTTT
14	TRBV27	many	TRBJ1-5	NA	CASSPLGGNQPQHF	TGTGCCAGCAGTCCATTGGGAGGCAATCAGCCCCAGCATTTT
13	TRBV6-6	many	TRBJ1-6	NA	CASSYANNSPLHF	TGTGCCAGCAGTTACGCCAATAATTCACCCCTCCACTTT
15	TRBV20-1	NA	TRBJ2-1	TRBD2	CSARVEAGFYNEQFF	TGCAGTGCTAGAGTTGAAGCGGGGTTCTACAATGAGCAGTTCTTC
14	TRBV29-1	many	TRBJ2-7	TRBD2	CSVEVRGRAYEQYF	TGCAGCGTTGAGGTACGGGGGAGGGCCTACGAGCAGTACTTC
18	TRBV27	NA	TRBJ2-7	TRBD1	CASSIMVRGRGGIYEQYF	TGTGCCAGCAGTATAATGGTCAGGGGGCGTGGCGGCATCTACGAGCAGTACTTC
14	TRBV12-3/TRBV12-4	few	TRBJ2-7	NA	CASSRAPDGYEQYF	TGTGCCAGCAGCCGCGCCCCAGATGGCTACGAGCAGTACTTC
18	TRBV5-6	many	TRBJ1-6	NA	CASSRQAFTRKDSSPLHF	TGTGCCAGCAGCCGACAGGCCTTTACACGAAAAGATAGTTCACCCCTCCACTTT
14	TRBV6-2/TRBV6-3	few	TRBJ1-2	NA	CASSYNGESYGYTF	TGTGCCAGCAGTTACAACGGGGAGAGCTATGGCTACACCTTC
11	TRBV29-1	few	TRBJ2-3	NA	CTGQGTDTQYF	TGCACAGGGCAGGGCACAGATACGCAGTATTTT
15	TRBV6-4	many	TRBJ2-3	NA	CASSESASSTDTQYF	TGTGCCAGCAGTGAATCAGCGTCTAGCACAGATACGCAGTATTTT
14	TRBV20-1	many	TRBJ1-5	NA	CSARAGSSNQPQHF	TGCAGTGCTAGAGCCGGGTCCTCCAATCAGCCCCAGCATTTT
14	TRBV6-5	many	TRBJ1-4	NA	CASSPQGSDEKLFF	TGTGCCAGCAGTCCACAGGGCTCAGATGAAAAACTGTTTTTT
15	TRBV6-5	many	TRBJ1-4	NA	CASSYSWGSGEKLFF	TGTGCCAGCAGTTACTCGTGGGGAAGTGGTGAAAAACTGTTTTTT
17	TRBV28	many	TRBJ2-3	TRBD1	CASRGTTGAIGTDTQYF	TGTGCCAGCAGAGGTACAACAGGGGCGATTGGCACAGATACGCAGTATTTT
15	TRBV5-1	few	TRBJ1-1	NA	CASSVSAQLNTEAFF	TGCGCCAGCAGCGTATCGGCTCAGCTGAACACTGAAGCTTTCTTT
13	TRBV29-1	many	TRBJ2-2	TRBD1	CSAGTAITGELFF	TGCAGCGCTGGGACAGCTATAACCGGGGAGCTGTTTTTT
13	TRBV7-9	few	TRBJ1-5	NA	CASSFSGNQPQHF	TGTGCCAGCAGCTTCTCGGGGAATCAGCCCCAGCATTTT
20	TRBV20-1	many	TRBJ1-6	NA	CSARDGSPGTTDATEAPLHF	TGCAGTGCTAGAGACGGGAGTCCCGGGACTACCGATGCCACGGAGGCACCCCTCCACTTT
14	TRBV20-1	many	TRBJ1-2	TRBD1	CSARGTGGWYGYTF	TGCAGTGCTAGGGGGACAGGGGGCTGGTATGGCTACACCTTC
12	TRBV7-9	many	TRBJ2-3	NA	CATPRGTDTQYF	TGTGCCACCCCTAGGGGTACAGATACGCAGTATTTT
14	TRBV24-1	few	TRBJ2-5	TRBD2	CATSGGAFQETQYF	TGTGCCACCTCCGGGGGGGCGTTCCAAGAGACCCAGTACTTC
13	TRBV18	NA	TRBJ1-1	NA	CASSKGRDTEAFF	TGTGCCAGCTCAAAAGGCAGGGACACTGAAGCTTTCTTT
15	TRBV27	few	TRBJ1-5	NA	CASSPVRGGNQPQHF	TGTGCCAGCAGTCCAGTCCGAGGGGGCAATCAGCCCCAGCATTTT
15	TRBV6-2/TRBV6-3	few	TRBJ2-3	NA	CASSYGLESTDTQYF	TGTGCCAGCAGTTATGGCCTGGAGAGCACAGATACGCAGTATTTT
13	TRBV7-3	many	TRBJ2-2	NA	CASSLDQTGELFF	TGTGCCAGCAGCTTGGATCAGACCGGGGAGCTGTTTTTT
14	TRBV29-1	NA	TRBJ1-5	NA	CSVATGLSNQPQHF	TGCAGCGTAGCTACAGGGCTTAGCAATCAGCCCCAGCATTTT
14	TRBV5-8	NA	TRBJ2-7	NA	CASSLAPGRDEQYF	TGTGCCAGCAGCTTGGCTCCGGGGCGGGACGAGCAGTACTTC